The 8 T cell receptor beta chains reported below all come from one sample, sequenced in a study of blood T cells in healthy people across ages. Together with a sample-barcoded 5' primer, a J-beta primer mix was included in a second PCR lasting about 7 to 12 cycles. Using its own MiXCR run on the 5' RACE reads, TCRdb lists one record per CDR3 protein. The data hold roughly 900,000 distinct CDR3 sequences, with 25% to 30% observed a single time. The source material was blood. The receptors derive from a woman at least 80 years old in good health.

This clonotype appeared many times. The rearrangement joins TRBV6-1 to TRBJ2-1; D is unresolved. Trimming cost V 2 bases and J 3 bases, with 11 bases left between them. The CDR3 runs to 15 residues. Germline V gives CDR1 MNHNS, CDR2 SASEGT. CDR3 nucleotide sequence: TGTGCCAGCAGTGAAAGCTCACGAGTCTACAATGAGCAGTTCTTC. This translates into CASSESSRVYNEQFF.

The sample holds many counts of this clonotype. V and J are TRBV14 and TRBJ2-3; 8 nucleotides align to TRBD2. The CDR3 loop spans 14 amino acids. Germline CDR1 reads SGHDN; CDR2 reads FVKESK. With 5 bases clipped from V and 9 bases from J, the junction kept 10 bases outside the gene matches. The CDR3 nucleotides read TGTGCCAGCAGCTCCGGGACTAGGAGTGGCACGCAGTATTTT. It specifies CASSSGTRSGTQYF.

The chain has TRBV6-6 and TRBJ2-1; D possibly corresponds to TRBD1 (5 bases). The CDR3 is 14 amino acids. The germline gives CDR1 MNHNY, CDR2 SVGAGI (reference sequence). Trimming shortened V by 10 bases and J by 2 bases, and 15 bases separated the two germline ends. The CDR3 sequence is CATERGPPYNEQFF. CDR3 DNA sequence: TGTGCCACCGAAAGGGGCCCCCCCTACAATGAGCAGTTCTTC.

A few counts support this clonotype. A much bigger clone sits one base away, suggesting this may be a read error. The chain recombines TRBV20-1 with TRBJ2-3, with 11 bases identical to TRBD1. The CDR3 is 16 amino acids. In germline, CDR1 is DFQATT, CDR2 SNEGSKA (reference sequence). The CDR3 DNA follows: TGCAGTGCTAGAAGTTGGGGACAGGGGGGCACAGATGCGCAGTATTTT. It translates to CSARSWGQGGTDAQYF.

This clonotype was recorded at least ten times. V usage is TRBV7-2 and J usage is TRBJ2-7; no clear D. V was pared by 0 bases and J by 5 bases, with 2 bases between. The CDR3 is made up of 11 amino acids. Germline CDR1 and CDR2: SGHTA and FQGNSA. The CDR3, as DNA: TGTGCCAGCAGCTTAGCCCACGAGCAGTACTTC. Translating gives CASSLAHEQYF.

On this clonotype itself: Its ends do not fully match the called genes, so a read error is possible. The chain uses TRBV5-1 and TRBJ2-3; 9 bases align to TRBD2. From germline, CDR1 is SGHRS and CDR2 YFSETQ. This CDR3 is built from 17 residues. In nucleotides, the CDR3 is TGCGCCGGCAGCTCATTAGGACTAGCGAGGGGCACAGATACGCAGTATTTT. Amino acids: CAGSSLGLARGTDTQYF.

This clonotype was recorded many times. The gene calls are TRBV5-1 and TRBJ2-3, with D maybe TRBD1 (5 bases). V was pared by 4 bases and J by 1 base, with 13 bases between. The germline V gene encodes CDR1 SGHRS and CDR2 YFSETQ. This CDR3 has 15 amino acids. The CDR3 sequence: CASSSRDVGTDTQYF. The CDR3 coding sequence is TGCGCCAGCAGCAGCAGGGATGTCGGCACAGATACGCAGTATTTT.

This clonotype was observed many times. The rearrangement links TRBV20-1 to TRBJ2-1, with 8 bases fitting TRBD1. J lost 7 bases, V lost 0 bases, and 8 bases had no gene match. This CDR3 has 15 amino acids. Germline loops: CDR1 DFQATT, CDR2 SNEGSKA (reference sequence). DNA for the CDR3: TGCAGTGCTAGAGATCCCAGGACAGGGCGGAATGAGCAGTTCTTC. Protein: CSARDPRTGRNEQFF.